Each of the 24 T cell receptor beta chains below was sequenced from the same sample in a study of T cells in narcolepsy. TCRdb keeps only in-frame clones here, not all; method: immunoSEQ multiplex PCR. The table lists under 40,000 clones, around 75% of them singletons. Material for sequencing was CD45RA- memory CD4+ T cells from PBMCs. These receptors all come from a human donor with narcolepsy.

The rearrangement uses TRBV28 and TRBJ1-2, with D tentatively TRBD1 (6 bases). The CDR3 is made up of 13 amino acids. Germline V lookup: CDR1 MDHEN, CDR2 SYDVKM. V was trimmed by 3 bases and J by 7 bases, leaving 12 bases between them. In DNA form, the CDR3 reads TGTGCCAGCAGTTTCGCAGGGGACGCTGGCTACACCTTC. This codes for CASSFAGDAGYTF.

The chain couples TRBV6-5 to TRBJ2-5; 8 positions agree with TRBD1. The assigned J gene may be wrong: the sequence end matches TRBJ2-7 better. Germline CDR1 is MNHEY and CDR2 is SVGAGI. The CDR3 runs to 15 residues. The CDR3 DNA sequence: TGTGCCAGCAGTTACGATGAGACAGGGGTCTACGAGCAGTACTTC. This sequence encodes CASSYDETGVYEQYF.

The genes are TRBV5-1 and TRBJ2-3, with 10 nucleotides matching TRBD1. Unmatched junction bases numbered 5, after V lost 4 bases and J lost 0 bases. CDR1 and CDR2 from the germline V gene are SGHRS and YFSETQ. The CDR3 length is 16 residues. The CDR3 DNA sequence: TGCGCCAGCAGCAGATGGACAGGGGGTAGCACAGATACGCAGTATTTT. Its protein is CASSRWTGGSTDTQYF.

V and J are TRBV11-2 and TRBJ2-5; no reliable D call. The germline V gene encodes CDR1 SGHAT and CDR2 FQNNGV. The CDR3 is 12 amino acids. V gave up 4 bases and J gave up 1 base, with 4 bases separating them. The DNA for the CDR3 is TGTGCCAGCAGCTCCCTCCAAGAGACCCAGTACTTC. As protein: CASSSLQETQYF.

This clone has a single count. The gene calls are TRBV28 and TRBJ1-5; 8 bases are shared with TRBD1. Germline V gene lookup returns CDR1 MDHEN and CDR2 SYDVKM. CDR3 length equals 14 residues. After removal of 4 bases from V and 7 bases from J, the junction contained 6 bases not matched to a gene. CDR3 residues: CASSSRQGRQPQHF. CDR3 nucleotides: TGTGCCAGCAGTTCCAGACAGGGGCGACAGCCCCAGCATTTT. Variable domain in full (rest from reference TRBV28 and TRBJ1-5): DVKVTQSSRYLVKRTGEKVFLECVQDMDHENMFWYRQDPGLGLRLIYFSYDVKMKEKGDIPEGYSVSREKKERFSLILESASTNQTSMYLCASSSRQGRQPQHFGDGTRLSIL.

DNA for the CDR3: TGTGCCAGCAGCCTGATGACAGGGACCAACACTGAAGCTTTCTTT. Translation gives CASSLMTGTNTEAFF. This chain joins TRBV5-6 and TRBJ1-1, with 7 nucleotides matching TRBD1. Germline CDR1 reads SGHDT; CDR2 reads YYEEEE. This CDR3 has 15 amino acids. Germline trimming cut 4 bases from V and 2 bases from J; bases unmatched to any gene: 8.

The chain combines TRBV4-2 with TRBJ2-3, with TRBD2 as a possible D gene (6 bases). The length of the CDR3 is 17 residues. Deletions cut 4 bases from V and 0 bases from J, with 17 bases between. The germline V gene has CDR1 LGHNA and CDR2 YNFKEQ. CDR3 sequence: CASSPYGGFSSTDTQYF. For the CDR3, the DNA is TGTGCCAGCAGCCCTTACGGGGGATTCTCTAGCACAGATACGCAGTATTTT.

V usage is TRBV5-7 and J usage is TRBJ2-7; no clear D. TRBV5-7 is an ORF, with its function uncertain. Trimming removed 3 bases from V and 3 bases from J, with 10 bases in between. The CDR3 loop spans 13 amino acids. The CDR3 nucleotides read TGTGCCAGCAGCTCACCTCACATCTACGAGCAGTACTTC. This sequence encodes CASSSPHIYEQYF.

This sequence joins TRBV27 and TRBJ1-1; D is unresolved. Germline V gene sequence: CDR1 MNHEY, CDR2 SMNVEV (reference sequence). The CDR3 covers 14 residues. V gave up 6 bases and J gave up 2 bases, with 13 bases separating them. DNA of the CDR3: TGTGCCAGCAGGGCCTTGACAACCAACACTGAAGCTTTCTTT. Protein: CASRALTTNTEAFF.

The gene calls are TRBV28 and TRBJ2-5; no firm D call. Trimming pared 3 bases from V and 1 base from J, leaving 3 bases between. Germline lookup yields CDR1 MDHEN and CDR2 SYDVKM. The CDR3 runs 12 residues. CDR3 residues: CASSLSQETQYF. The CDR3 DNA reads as TGTGCCAGCAGTTTGAGCCAAGAGACCCAGTACTTC. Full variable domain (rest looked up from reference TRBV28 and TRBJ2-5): DVKVTQSSRYLVKRTGEKVFLECVQDMDHENMFWYRQDPGLGLRLIYFSYDVKMKEKGDIPEGYSVSREKKERFSLILESASTNQTSMYLCASSLSQETQYFGPGTRLLVL.

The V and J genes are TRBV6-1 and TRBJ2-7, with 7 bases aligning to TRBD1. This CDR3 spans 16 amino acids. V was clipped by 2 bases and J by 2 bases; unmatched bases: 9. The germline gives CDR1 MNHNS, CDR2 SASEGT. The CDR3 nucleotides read TGTGCCAGCAGTGAAATAAGACAGGGACCCACCTACGAGCAGTACTTC. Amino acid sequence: CASSEIRQGPTYEQYF.

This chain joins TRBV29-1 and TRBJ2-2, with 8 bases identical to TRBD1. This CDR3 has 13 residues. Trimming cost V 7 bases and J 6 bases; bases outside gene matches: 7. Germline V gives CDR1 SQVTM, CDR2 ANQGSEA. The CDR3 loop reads CSAGQGRPGELFF. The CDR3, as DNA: TGCAGCGCCGGACAGGGAAGGCCCGGGGAGCTGTTTTTT.

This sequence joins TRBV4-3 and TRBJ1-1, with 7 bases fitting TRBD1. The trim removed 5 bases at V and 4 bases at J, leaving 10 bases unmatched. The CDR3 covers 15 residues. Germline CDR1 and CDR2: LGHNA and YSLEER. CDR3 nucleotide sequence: TGCGCCAGCAGCTCCCGGGGCGGACAGGCCACTGAAGCTTTCTTT. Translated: CASSSRGGQATEAFF.

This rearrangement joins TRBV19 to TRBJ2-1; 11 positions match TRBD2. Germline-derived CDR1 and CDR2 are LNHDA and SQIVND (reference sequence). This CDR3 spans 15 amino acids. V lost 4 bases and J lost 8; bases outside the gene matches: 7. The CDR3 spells CASSTSGRMYHEQFF. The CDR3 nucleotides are TGTGCCAGTAGTACTAGCGGGAGGATGTACCATGAGCAGTTCTTC.

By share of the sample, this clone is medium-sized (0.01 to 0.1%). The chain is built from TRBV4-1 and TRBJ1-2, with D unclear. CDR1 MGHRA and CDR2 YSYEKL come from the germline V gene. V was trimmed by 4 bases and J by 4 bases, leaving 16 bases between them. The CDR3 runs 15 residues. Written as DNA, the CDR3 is TGCGCCAGCAGCCCGCAAGAAGGCACCCCCTATGGCTACACCTTC. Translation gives CASSPQEGTPYGYTF.

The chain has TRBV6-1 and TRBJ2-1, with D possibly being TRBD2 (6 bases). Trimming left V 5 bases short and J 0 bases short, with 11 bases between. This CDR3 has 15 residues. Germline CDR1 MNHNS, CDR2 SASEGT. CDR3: CASSIAASSYNEQFF. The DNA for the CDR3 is TGTGCCAGCAGTATAGCGGCGAGCTCCTACAATGAGCAGTTCTTC.

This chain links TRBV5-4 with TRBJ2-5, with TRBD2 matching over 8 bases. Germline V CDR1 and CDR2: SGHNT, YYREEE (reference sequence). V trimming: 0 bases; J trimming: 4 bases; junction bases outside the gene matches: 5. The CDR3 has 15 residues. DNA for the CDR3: TGTGCCAGCAGCTTGGTCCGGGCGGGAGGAGAGACCCAGTACTTC. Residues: CASSLVRAGGETQYF.

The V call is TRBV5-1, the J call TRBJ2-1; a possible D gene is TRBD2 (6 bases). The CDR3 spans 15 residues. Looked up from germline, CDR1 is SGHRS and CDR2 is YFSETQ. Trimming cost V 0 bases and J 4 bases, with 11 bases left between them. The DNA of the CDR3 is TGCGCCAGCAGCTTGGTCGCGGGGCCGTACAATGAGCAGTTCTTC. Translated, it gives CASSLVAGPYNEQFF.

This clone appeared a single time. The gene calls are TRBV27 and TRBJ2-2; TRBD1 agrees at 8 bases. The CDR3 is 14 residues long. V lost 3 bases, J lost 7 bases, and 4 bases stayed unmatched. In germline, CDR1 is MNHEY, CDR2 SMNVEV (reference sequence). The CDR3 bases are TGTGCCAGCAGTTTTTCGGACAGGGTCGGGGAGCTGTTTTTT. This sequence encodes CASSFSDRVGELFF.

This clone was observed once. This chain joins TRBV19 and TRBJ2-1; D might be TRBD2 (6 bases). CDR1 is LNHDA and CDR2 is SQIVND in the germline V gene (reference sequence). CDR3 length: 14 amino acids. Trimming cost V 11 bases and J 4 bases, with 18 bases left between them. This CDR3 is CARSTGGKYNEQFF. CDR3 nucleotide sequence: TGTGCCCGTTCAACTGGGGGGAAGTACAATGAGCAGTTCTTC.

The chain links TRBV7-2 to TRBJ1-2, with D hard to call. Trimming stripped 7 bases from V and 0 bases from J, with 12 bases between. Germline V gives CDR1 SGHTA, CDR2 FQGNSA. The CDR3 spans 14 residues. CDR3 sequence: CASTSHQANYGYTF. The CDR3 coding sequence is TGTGCCAGCACCTCCCATCAGGCTAACTATGGCTACACCTTC.

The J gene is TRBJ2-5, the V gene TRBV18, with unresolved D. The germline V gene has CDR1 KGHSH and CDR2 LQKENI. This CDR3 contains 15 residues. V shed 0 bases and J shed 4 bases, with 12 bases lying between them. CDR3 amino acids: CASSPPSLPRETQYF. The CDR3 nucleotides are TGTGCCAGCTCACCACCGTCACTCCCAAGAGAGACCCAGTACTTC.

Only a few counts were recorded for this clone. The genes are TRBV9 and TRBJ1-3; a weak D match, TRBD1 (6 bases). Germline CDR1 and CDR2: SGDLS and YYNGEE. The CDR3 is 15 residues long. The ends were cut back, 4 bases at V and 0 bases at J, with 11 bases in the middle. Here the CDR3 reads CASSSQGSSGNTIYF. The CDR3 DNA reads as TGTGCCAGCAGCTCCCAGGGGTCCTCTGGAAACACCATATATTTT. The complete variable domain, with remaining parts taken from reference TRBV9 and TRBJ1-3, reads DSGVTQTPKHLITATGQRVTLRCSPRSGDLSVYWYQQSLDQGLQFLIQYYNGEERAKGNILERFSAQQFPDLHSELNLSSLELGDSALYFCASSSQGSSGNTIYFGEGSWLTVV.

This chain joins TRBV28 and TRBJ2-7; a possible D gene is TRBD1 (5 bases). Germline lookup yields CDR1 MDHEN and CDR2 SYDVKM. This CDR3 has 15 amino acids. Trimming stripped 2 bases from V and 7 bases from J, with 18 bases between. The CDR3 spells CASSLLGQGSGEQYF. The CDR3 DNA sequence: TGTGCCAGCAGTTTACTTGGTCAGGGATCGGGTGAGCAGTACTTC.